The clone carrying this T cell receptor beta chain has just one count. V dropped 0 bases and J dropped 11 bases, with 26 bases sitting between them. Germline V lookup: CDR1 SGHRS, CDR2 YFSETQ. The CDR3 totals 17 residues. The sample originates from a study of OX40 agonist ivuxolimab in advanced cancers. In the study overall: Of the participants, more than 35% had some prior anti-PD-1, anti-PD-L1 or anti-CTLA-4 therapy, which was allowed.

Sequenced by immunoSEQ multiplex PCR; TCRdb stores in-frame clones only, minus some. The sample has approximately 70,000 clones, about 81% seen once. The rearrangement uses TRBV5-1 and TRBJ1-1; possibly TRBD1 for D (5 bases). The clonotype originates from an adult with an advanced solid tumor such as melanoma, head and neck, liver or kidney cancer. The sample consisted of CD4+ or CD8+ T cells sorted from blood, taken in a trial of the OX40 agonist ivuxolimab. Written as DNA, the CDR3 is TGCGCCAGCAGCTTGGTTCAACGTCAACAGGCGGCCGGGGCCGCTTTCTTT. This codes for CASSLVQRQQAAGAAFF. Together with reference TRBV5-1 and TRBJ1-1, the CDR3 gives the full variable domain: KAGVTQTPRYLIKTRGQQVTLSCSPISGHRSVSWYQQTPGQGLQFLFEYFSETQRNKGNFPGRFSGRQFSNSRSEMNVSTLELGDSALYLCASSLVQRQQAAGAAFFGQGTRLTVV.